The next 12 T cell receptor beta chains were all read from a single sample in a study of blood T cell repertoires in COVID-19. Profiling relied on immunoSEQ multiplex PCR, and the TCRdb table lists in-frame clones only, not all of them. The profile shows about 34,000 clones, around 77% of them singletons. The material sequenced was peripheral blood. The source is a human donor in a cohort sampled during active COVID-19.

The chain has TRBV24-1 and TRBJ2-3; D is unresolved. V dropped 1 base and J dropped 1 base, with 8 bases sitting between them. This CDR3 contains 15 residues. Germline lookup yields CDR1 KGHDR and CDR2 SFDVKD. Here the CDR3 DNA reads TGTGCCACCAGTGATTTTGCCGGTCGCACAGATACGCAGTATTTT. Its translation: CATSDFAGRTDTQYF.

The chain couples TRBV4-1 to TRBJ2-5; D gene unclear. The CDR3 covers 14 residues. Trimming pared 0 bases from V and 5 bases from J, leaving 10 bases between. CDR1 is MGHRA and CDR2 is YSYEKL in the germline V gene. CDR3 nucleotide sequence: TGCGCCAGCAGCCAAGACCCAGGAATGGAGACCCAGTACTTC. Protein sequence: CASSQDPGMETQYF.

This clone was seen only a few times. The genes are TRBV21-1 and TRBJ2-5; TRBD1, as called in the table, went unchecked against the DNA. TRBV21-1 is an annotated pseudogene. The CDR3 has 20 amino acids. CDR3 in DNA: TGTGCCAGCAGCTTCGAACCCGGACAGGGGGTCCTCCCTCCAACGGAGACCCAGTACTTC. It is translated as CASSFEPGQGVLPPTETQYF.

The chain is built from TRBV7-8 and TRBJ2-1, with 7 positions matching TRBD2. The V gene end was trimmed by 5 bases and the J gene end by 12 bases; junction bases not matched to a gene: 16. Germline V gene lookup returns CDR1 SGHVS and CDR2 FQNEAQ. The CDR3 totals 15 residues. The CDR3 bases are TGTGCCAGCAGCCCACGATTAAAATCCAGGGAGGGGCAGTTCTTC. Translating gives CASSPRLKSREGQFF.

The chain links TRBV24-1 to TRBJ2-3; D uncertain. Germline V gene lookup returns CDR1 KGHDR and CDR2 SFDVKD. This CDR3 has 13 residues. Between the trimmed V and J ends, which lost 7 bases and 5 bases, there was a span of 12 bases. CDR3 in amino acids: CATRGPVGDTQYF. The CDR3 DNA is TGTGCCACCAGGGGCCCGGTTGGAGATACGCAGTATTTT.

This sequence joins TRBV5-5 and TRBJ2-1; TRBD2 matches 9 bases. The CDR3 contains 17 residues. With 0 bases clipped from V and 5 bases from J, the junction kept 9 bases outside the gene matches. Germline V gives CDR1 SGHKS, CDR2 YYEKEE (reference sequence). CDR3 in amino acids: CASSLDPLTSGNNEQFF. The CDR3 DNA follows: TGTGCCAGCAGCTTGGACCCATTGACTAGCGGTAACAATGAGCAGTTCTTC.

This chain connects TRBV2 to TRBJ2-7; D is unclear. Germline CDR1 reads SNHLY; CDR2 reads FYNNEI. V was pared by 7 bases and J by 1 base, with 17 bases between. The CDR3 spans 15 residues. The CDR3 DNA is TGTGCCAGCAAATTACAGATCGTCGATTCCTACGAGCAGTACTTC. Protein sequence: CASKLQIVDSYEQYF.

The gene calls are TRBV19 and TRBJ2-7, with TRBD1 identical over 10 bases. J lost 5 bases, V lost 1 base, and 5 bases had no gene match. The V gene's germline CDR1 is LNHDA and CDR2 SQIVND (reference sequence). CDR3 length equals 15 residues. For the CDR3, the DNA is TGTGCCAGTAGTATAGCCCAAGACAGGGGGCACGAGCAGTACTTC. Residues: CASSIAQDRGHEQYF.

This clone was observed a single time. The V gene is TRBV10-3, the J gene TRBJ2-1, with 9 positions matching TRBD2. CDR1 and CDR2 from the germline V gene are ENHRY and SYGVKD. The V gene end was trimmed by 5 bases and the J gene end by 6 bases; junction bases not matched to a gene: 5. This CDR3 is built from 14 residues. CDR3 protein: CAISLAGVGNEQFF. CDR3 coding DNA: TGTGCCATCAGTTTAGCGGGAGTGGGCAATGAGCAGTTCTTC.

The V gene is TRBV4-1, the J gene TRBJ2-7, with D unresolved. Germline CDR1 reads MGHRA; CDR2 reads YSYEKL. With 2 bases removed from V and 4 bases from J, the gap between germline ends came to 12 bases. This CDR3 is 14 amino acids long. The CDR3 DNA reads TGCGCCAGCAGCCAACGCTCCGCGAGGTACGAGCAGTACTTC. This gives the protein CASSQRSARYEQYF.

The chain employs TRBV4-3 and TRBJ2-1, with D perhaps TRBD2 (5 bases). CDR3 length equals 13 residues. Trimming left V 4 bases short and J 7 bases short, with 11 bases between. CDR1 LGHNA and CDR2 YSLEER come from the germline V gene. Written as DNA, the CDR3 is TGCGCCAGCAGCCTCCGGGGTCTGAATGAGCAGTTCTTC. It yields the protein CASSLRGLNEQFF.

The chain links TRBV5-5 to TRBJ2-1, with D possibly being TRBD2 (6 bases). Germline V lookup: CDR1 SGHKS, CDR2 YYEKEE (reference sequence). V was pared by 1 base and J by 4 bases, with 12 bases between. The CDR3 is 15 residues long. CDR3 sequence: CASSLSVGGYNEQFF. The DNA for the CDR3 is TGTGCCAGCAGCTTGAGTGTCGGGGGATACAATGAGCAGTTCTTC.